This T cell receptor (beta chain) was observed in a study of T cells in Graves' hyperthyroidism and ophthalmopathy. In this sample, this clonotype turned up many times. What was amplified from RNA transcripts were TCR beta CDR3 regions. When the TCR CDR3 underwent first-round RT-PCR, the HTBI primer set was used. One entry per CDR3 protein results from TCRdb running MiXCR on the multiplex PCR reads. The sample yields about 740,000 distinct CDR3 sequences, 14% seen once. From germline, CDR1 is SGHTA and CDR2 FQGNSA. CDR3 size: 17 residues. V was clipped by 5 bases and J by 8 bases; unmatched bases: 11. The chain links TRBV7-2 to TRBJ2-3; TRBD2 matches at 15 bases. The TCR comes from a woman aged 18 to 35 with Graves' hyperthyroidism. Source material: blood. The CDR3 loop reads CASSPQGLAGGMGTQYF. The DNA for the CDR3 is TGTGCCAGCAGCCCCCAGGGACTAGCGGGAGGAATGGGTACGCAGTATTTT.